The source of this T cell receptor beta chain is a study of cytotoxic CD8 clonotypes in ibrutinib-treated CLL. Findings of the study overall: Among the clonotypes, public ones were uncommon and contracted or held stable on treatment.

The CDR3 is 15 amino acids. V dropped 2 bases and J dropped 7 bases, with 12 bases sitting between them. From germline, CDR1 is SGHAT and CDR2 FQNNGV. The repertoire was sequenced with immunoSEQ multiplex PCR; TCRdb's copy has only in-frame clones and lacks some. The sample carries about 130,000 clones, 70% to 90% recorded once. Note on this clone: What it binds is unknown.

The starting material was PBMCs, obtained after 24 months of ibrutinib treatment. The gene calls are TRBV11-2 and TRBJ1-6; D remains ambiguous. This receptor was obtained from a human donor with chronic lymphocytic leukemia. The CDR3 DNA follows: TGTGCCAGCAGCTTAAGGTCCGATCTCAATTCACCCCTCCACTTT. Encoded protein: CASSLRSDLNSPLHF.